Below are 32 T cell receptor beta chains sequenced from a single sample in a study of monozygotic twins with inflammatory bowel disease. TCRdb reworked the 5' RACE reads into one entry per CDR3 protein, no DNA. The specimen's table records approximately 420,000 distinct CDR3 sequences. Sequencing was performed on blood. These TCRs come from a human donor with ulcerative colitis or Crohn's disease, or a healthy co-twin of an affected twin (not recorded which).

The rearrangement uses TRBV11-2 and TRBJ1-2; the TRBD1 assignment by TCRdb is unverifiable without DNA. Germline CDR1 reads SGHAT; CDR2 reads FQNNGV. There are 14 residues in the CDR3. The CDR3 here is CASSATGGYYGYTF.

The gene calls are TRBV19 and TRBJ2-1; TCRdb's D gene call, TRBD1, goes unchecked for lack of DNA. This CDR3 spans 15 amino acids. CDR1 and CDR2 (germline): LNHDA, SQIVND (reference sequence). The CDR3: CASSKGDRVYNEQFF.

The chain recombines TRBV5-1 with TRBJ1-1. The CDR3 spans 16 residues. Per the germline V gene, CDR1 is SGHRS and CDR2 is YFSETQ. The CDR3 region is CASSPIPSEMNTEAFF.

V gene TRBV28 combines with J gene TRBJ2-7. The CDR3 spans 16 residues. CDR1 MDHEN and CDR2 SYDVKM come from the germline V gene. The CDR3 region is CASSFSGQATYYEQYF.

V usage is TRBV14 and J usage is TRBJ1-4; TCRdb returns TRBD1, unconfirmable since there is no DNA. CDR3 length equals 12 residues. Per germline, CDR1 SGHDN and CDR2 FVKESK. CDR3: CASSAKGWKLFF.

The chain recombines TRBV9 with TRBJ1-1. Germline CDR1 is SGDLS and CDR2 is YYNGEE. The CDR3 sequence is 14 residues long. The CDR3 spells CASSVEGMNTEAFF.

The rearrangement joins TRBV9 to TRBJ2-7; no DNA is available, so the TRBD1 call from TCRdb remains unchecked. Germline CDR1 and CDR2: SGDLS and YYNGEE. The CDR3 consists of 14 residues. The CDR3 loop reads CASSPRDVTYEQYF.

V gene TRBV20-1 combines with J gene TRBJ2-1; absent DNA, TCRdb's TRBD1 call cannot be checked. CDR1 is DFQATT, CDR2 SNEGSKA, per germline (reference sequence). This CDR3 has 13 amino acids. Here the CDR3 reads CSARVRGPGEQFF.

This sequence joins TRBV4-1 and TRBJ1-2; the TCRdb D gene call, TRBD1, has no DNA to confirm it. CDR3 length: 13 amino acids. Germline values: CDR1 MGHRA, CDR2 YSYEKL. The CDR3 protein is CASSQDQGEGYTF.

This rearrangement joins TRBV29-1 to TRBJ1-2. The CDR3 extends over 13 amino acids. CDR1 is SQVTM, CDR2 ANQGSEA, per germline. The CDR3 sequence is CSVGSRANYGYTF. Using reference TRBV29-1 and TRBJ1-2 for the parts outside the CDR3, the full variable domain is SAVISQKPSRDICQRGTSLTIQCQVDSQVTMMFWYRQQPGQSLTLIATANQGSEATYESGFVIDKFPISRPNLTFSTLTVSNMSPEDSSIYLCSVGSRANYGYTFGSGTRLTVV.

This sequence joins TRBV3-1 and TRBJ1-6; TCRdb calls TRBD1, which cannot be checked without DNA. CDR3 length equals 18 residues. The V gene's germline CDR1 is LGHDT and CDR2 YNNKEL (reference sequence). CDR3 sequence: CASGQDSPGVTYNSPLHF.

CDR3 loop: CASSQFGLAEHKNIQYF. V is TRBV3-1 and J is TRBJ2-4; lacking DNA, the TRBD2 call made by TCRdb goes unchecked. Per the germline V gene, CDR1 is LGHDT and CDR2 is YNNKEL (reference sequence). The CDR3 extends over 17 amino acids.

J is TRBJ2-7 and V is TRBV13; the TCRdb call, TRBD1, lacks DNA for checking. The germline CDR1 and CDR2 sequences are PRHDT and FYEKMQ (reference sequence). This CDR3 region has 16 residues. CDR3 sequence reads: CASTPDYRTPPYEQYF.

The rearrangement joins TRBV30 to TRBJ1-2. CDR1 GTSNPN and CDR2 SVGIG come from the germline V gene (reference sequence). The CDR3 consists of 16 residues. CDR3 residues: CAWSVIPLGPGYGYTF.

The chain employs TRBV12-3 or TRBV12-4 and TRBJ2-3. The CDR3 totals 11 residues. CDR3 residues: CASSTGDTQYF.

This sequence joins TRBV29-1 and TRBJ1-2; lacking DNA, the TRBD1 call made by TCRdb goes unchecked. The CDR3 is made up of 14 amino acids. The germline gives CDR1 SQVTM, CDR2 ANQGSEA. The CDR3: CSVEIRDRSYGYTF. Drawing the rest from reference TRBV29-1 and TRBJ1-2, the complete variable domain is SAVISQKPSRDICQRGTSLTIQCQVDSQVTMMFWYRQQPGQSLTLIATANQGSEATYESGFVIDKFPISRPNLTFSTLTVSNMSPEDSSIYLCSVEIRDRSYGYTFGSGTRLTVV.

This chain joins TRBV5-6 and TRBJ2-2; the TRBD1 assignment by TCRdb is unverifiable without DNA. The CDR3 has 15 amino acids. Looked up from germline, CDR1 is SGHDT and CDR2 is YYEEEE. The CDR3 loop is CASSQGHKNTGELFF.

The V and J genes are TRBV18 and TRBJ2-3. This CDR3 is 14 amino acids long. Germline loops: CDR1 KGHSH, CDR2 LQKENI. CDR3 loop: CASSPDAYRDTQYF.

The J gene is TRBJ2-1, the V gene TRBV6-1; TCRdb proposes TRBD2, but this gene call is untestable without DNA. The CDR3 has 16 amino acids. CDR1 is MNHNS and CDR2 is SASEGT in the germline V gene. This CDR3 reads CASRAMKGLAYNEQFF.

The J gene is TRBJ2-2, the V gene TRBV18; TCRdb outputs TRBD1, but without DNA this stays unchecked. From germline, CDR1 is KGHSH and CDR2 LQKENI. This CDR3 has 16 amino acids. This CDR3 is CASSPRTGVDTGELFF.

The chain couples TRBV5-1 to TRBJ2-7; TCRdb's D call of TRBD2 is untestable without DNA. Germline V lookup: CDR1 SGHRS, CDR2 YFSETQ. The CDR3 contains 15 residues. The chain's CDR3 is CASSPGAGPTREQYF.

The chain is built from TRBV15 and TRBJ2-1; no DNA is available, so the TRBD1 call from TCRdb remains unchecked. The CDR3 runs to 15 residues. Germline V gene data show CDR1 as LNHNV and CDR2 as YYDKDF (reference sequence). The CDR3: CATRTDRGGYNEQFF.

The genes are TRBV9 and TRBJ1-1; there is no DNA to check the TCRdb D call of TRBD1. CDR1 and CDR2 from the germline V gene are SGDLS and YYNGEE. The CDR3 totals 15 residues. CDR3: CASSPRGTFDTEAFF.

CDR3 sequence reads: CSATGGSYEQYF. The chain carries TRBV20-1 and TRBJ2-7. Germline V gene lookup returns CDR1 DFQATT and CDR2 SNEGSKA (reference sequence). This CDR3 has 12 residues.

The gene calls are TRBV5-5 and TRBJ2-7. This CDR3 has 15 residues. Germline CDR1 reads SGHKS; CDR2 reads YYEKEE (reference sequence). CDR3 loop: CASSPDPTSSYEQYF.

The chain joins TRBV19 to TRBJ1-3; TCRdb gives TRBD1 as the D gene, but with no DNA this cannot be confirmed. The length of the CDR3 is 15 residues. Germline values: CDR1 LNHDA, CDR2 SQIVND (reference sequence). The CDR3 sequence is CASTSRDGSGNTIYF. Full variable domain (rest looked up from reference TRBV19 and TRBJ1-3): DGGITQSPKYLFRKEGQNVTLSCEQNLNHDAMYWYRQDPGQGLRLIYYSQIVNDFQKGDIAEGYSVSREKKESFPLTVTSAQKNPTAFYLCASTSRDGSGNTIYFGEGSWLTVV.

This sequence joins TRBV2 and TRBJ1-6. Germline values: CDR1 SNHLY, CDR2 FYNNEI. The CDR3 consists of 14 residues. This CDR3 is CASSELTTNSPLHF.

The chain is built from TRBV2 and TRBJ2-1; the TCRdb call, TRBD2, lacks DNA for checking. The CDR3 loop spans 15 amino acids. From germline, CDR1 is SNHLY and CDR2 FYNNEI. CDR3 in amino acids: CASSAAGGSYNEQFF.

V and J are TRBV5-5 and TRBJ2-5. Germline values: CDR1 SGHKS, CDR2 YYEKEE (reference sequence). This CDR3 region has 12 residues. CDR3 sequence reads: CASWIARETQYF.

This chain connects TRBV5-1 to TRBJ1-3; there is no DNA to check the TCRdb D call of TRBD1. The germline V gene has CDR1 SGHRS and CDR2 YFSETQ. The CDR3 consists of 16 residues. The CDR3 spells CASSLEGPSSGNTIYF.

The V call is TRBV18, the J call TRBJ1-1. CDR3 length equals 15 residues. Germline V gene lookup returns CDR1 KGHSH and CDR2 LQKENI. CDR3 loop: CASSPRQLRNTEAFF.

CDR3 sequence: CASMTRTQNTEAFF. This chain joins TRBV6-1 and TRBJ1-1; TCRdb's D gene call, TRBD1, goes unchecked for lack of DNA. The length of the CDR3 is 14 residues. Germline V gene sequence: CDR1 MNHNS, CDR2 SASEGT.